Listed here are 2 T cell receptor beta chains from one sample, sequenced in a study of blood T cell repertoires in COVID-19. Here immunoSEQ multiplex PCR was the method, and the copy in TCRdb shows in-frame clones only, minus some. This table has around 130,000 clones, 85% appearing once. The sample was peripheral blood. All receptors derive from a human donor in a cohort sampled during active COVID-19.

The rearrangement joins TRBV5-1 to TRBJ2-1, with D maybe TRBD1 (6 bases). Trimming pared 0 bases from V and 9 bases from J, leaving 10 bases between. From germline, CDR1 is SGHRS and CDR2 YFSETQ. The CDR3 covers 13 residues. The chain's CDR3 is CASSLVLGGEQFF. The CDR3 nucleotides are TGCGCCAGCAGCTTGGTTCTAGGGGGTGAGCAGTTCTTC.

The V call is TRBV19, the J call TRBJ1-1; no clear D gene. With 5 bases removed from V and 1 base from J, the gap between germline ends came to 14 bases. CDR1 is LNHDA and CDR2 is SQIVND in the germline V gene (reference sequence). The CDR3 is 15 amino acids. The CDR3 reads CASSPHTKPNTEAFF. CDR3 DNA: TGTGCCAGTAGTCCACACACCAAACCGAACACTGAAGCTTTCTTT.